This T cell receptor (beta chain) was sequenced for a study of cytomegalovirus exposure and HLA in healthy donors. It was with 60 Vbeta and 13 Jbeta primers that the PCR ran. The repertoire was sequenced with immunoSEQ multiplex PCR; TCRdb's copy has only in-frame clones and lacks some. The sample has under 200,000 clones, about 85% seen once; the top ten hold approximately 0.36%. The source is a male donor in good health and CMV-seropositive. Input material: PBMCs.

CDR3 loop: CASSSSGAGNYGYTF. CDR3 nucleotide sequence: TGTGCCAGCAGCTCATCGGGTGCCGGTAACTATGGCTACACCTTC. The chain links TRBV7-9 to TRBJ1-2; D not certain. The CDR3 spans 15 residues. Germline-derived CDR1 and CDR2 are SEHNR and FQNEAQ (reference sequence). V was pared by 4 bases and J by 1 base, with 13 bases between.